The subject of this entry is one T cell receptor (beta chain). The record originates from a study of blood T cell repertoires in COVID-19. The overall study: The United States, Italy and Spain were the sources of the acute and convalescent COVID-19 samples.

Participants, about 18 to 89 years old, spanned under 25 US areas. V was trimmed by 3 bases and J by 2 bases, leaving 11 bases between them. The CDR3 is made up of 14 amino acids. CDR1 MNHEY and CDR2 SMNVEV come from the germline V gene (reference sequence). Per the study methods: Amplifying reference gene primers gave estimates of nucleated cell counts. Only in-frame clones appear in the TCRdb table, and some are missing; sequencing was by immunoSEQ multiplex PCR. That table is the source of V, J and clone size, and D and trimming were worked out from the DNA. The sample holds some 320,000 clones, about 87% seen once.

The clonotype comes from a young woman who had recovered from COVID-19. V usage is TRBV27 and J usage is TRBJ2-7; D gene uncertain. Material: PBMCs or T cells enriched from blood (not recorded which). DNA for the CDR3: TGTGCCAGCAGTTTTACTGTGCCTCCCTACGAGCAGTACTTC. Its protein product is CASSFTVPPYEQYF.